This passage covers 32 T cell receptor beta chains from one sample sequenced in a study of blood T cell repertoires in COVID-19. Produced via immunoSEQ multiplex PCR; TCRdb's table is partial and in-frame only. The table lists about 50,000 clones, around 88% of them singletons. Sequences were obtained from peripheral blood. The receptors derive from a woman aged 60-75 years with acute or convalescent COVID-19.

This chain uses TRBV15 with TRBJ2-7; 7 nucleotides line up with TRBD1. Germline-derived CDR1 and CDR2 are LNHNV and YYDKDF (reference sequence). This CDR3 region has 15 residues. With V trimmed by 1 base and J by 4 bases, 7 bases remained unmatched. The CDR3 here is CATSRGGTEKYEQYF. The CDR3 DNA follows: TGTGCCACCAGCAGAGGGGGGACAGAGAAGTACGAGCAGTACTTC.

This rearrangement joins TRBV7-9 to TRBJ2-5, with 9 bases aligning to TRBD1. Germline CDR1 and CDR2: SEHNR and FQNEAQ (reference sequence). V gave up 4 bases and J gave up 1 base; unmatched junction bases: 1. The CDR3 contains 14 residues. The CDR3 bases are TGTGCCAGCAGCTGGACAGGGGCCCAAGAGACCCAGTACTTC. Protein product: CASSWTGAQETQYF.

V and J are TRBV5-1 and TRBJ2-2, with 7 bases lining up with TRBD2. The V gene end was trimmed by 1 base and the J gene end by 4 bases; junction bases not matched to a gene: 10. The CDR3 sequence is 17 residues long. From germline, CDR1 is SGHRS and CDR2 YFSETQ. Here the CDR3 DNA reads TGCGCCAGCAGCTTGTCGGTCGCGGGAGCGGGCACCGGGGAGCTGTTTTTT. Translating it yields CASSLSVAGAGTGELFF.

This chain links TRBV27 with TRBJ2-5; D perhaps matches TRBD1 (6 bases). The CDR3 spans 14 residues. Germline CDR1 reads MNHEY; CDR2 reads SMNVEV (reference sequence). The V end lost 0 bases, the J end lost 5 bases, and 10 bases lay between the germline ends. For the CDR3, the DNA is TGTGCCAGCAGTTTATCGTCCCAGGGGGAGACCCAGTACTTC. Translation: CASSLSSQGETQYF.

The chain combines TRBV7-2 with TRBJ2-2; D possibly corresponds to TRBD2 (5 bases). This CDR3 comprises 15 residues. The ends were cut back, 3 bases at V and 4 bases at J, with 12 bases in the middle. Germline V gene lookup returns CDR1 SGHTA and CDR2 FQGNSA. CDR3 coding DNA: TGTGCCAGCAGCTTTGCCGGGATTTCCACCGGGGAGCTGTTTTTT. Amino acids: CASSFAGISTGELFF.

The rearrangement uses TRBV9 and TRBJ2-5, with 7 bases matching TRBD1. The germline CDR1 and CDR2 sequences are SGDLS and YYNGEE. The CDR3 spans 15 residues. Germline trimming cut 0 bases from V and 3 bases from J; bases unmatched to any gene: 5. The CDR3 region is CASSVGNRGKETQYF. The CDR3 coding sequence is TGTGCCAGCAGCGTAGGTAACAGGGGAAAAGAGACCCAGTACTTC.

Written as DNA, the CDR3 is TGCGCCAGCACCACCAGCGGGAGGAAAAACATTCAGTACTTC. Its translation is CASTTSGRKNIQYF. J is TRBJ2-4 and V is TRBV10-2, with 9 bases that match TRBD2. Germline V gene lookup returns CDR1 WSHSY and CDR2 SAAADI. The ends lost 7 bases at V and 4 bases at J; junction bases unmatched: 5. This CDR3 has 14 amino acids.

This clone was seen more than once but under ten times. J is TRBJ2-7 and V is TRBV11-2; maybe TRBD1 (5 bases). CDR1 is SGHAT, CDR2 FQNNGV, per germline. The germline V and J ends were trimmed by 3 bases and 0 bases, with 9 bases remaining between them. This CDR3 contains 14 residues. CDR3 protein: CASSFRASSYEQYF. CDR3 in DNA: TGTGCCAGCAGCTTCAGGGCAAGCTCCTACGAGCAGTACTTC.

CDR3 region: CATSENRDRGRNEQFF. CDR3 coding DNA: TGTGCCACCAGTGAAAACCGGGACAGGGGGCGAAATGAGCAGTTCTTC. V is TRBV24-1 and J is TRBJ2-1; 12 bases map to TRBD1. V shed 4 bases and J 7 bases; nucleotides not matched to a gene: 7. Germline lookup yields CDR1 KGHDR and CDR2 SFDVKD. The CDR3 contains 16 residues.

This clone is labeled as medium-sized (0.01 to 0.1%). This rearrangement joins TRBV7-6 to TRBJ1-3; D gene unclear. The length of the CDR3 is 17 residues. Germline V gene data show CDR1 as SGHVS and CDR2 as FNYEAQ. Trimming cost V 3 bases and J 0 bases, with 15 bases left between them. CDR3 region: CASSLSPGGLSGNTIYF. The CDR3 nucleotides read TGTGCCAGCAGCTTGTCCCCGGGAGGCCTCTCTGGAAACACCATATATTTT.

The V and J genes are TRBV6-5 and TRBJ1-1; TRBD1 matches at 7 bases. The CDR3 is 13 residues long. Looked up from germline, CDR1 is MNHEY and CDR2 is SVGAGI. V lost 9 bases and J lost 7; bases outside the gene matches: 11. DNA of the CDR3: TGTGCCAGTAAACAGGGGTCTTTGGGTGAAGCTTTCTTT. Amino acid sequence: CASKQGSLGEAFF.

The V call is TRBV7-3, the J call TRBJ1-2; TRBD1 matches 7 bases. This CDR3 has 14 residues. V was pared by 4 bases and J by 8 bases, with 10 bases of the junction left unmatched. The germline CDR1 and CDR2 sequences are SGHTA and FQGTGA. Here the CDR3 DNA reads TGTGCCAGCAGCTCTTTTCGACAGGGTGGCGGCTACACCTTC. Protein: CASSSFRQGGGYTF.

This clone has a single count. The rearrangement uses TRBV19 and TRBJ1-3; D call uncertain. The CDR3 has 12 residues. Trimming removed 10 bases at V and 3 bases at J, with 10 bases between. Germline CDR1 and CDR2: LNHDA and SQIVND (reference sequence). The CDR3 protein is CATSPGGNTIYF. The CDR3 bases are TGTGCCACCTCCCCAGGTGGAAACACCATATATTTT.

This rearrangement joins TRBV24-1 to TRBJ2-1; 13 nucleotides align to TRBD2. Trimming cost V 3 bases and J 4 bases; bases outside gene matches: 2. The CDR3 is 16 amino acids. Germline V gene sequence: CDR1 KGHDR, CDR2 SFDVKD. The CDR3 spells CATSDAGLAGYNEQFF. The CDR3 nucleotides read TGTGCCACCAGTGATGCGGGACTAGCGGGATACAATGAGCAGTTCTTC.

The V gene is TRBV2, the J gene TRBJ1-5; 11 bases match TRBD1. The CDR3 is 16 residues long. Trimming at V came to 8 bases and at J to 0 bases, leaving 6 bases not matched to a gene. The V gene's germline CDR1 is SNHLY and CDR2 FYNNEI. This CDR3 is CASRTGQGVSNQPQHF. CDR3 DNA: TGTGCCAGCCGGACGGGACAGGGGGTTAGCAATCAGCCCCAGCATTTT.

CDR3 residues: CASSQQGLNEQFF. The CDR3 DNA sequence: TGTGCCAGCAGCCAACAGGGTTTGAATGAGCAGTTCTTC. The chain uses TRBV6-5 and TRBJ2-1, with a tentative D call TRBD1 (6 bases). The germline V and J ends were trimmed by 6 bases and 7 bases, with 13 bases remaining between them. This CDR3 comprises 13 residues. CDR1 and CDR2 from the germline V gene are MNHEY and SVGAGI.

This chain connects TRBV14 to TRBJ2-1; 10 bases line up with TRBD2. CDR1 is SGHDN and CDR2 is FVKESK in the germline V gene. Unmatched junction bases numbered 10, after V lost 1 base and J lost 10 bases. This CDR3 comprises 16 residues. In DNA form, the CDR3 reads TGTGCCAGCAGCCAAGGCTTGGCTAGCGGGAGTAGAGAGCAGTTCTTC. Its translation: CASSQGLASGSREQFF.

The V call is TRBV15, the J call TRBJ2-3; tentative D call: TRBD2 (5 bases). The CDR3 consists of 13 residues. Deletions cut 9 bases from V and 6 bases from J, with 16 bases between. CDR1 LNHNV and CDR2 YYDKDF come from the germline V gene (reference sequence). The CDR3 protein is CATAGGLMDTQYF. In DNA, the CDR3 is TGTGCCACTGCCGGCGGGCTGATGGATACGCAGTATTTT.

As DNA, the CDR3 is TGTGCCAGCAGTAAGCCGACAGGGTCGGGGGAGCAGTACTTC. This sequence encodes CASSKPTGSGEQYF. This chain joins TRBV2 and TRBJ2-7; 7 bases map to TRBD1. With V trimmed by 5 bases and J by 7 bases, 11 bases remained unmatched. The germline gives CDR1 SNHLY, CDR2 FYNNEI. CDR3 length: 14 amino acids.

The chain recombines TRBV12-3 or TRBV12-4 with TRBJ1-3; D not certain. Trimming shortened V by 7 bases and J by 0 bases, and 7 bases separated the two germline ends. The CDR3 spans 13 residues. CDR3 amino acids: CASTAVSGNTIYF. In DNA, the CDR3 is TGTGCCAGCACTGCAGTCTCTGGAAACACCATATATTTT.

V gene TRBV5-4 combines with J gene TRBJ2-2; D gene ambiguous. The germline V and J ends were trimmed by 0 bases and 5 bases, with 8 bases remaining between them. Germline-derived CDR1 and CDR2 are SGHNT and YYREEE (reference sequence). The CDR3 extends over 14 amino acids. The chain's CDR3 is CASSLELWTGELFF. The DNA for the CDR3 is TGTGCCAGCAGCTTGGAACTGTGGACCGGGGAGCTGTTTTTT.

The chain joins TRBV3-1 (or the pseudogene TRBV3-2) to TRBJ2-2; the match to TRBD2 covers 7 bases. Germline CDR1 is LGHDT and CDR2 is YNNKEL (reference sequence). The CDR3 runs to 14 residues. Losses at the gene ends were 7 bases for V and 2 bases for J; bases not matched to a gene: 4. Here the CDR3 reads CASKTSRNTGELFF. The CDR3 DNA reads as TGTGCCAGCAAGACTAGCCGAAACACCGGGGAGCTGTTTTTT.

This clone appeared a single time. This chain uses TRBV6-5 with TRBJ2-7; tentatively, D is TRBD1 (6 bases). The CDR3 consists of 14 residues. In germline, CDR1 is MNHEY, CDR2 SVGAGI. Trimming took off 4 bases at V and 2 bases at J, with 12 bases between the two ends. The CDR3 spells CASSFRGGTYEQYF. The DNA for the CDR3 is TGTGCCAGCAGTTTCCGAGGGGGTACCTACGAGCAGTACTTC.

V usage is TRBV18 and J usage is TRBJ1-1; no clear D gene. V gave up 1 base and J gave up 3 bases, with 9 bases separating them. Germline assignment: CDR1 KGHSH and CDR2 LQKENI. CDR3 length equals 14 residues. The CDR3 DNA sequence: TGTGCCAGCTCACCACGGCGCGGCGACACTGAAGCTTTCTTT. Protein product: CASSPRRGDTEAFF.

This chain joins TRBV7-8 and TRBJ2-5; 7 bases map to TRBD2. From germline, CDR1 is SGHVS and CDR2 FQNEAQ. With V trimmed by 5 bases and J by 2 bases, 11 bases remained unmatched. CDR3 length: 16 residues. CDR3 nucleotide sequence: TGTGCCAGCAGCCCATTTACTAGCGTTGGGCAAGAGACCCAGTACTTC. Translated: CASSPFTSVGQETQYF.

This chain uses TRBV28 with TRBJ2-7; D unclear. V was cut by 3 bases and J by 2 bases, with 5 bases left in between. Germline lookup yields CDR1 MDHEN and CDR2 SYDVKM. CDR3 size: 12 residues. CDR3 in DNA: TGTGCCAGCAGTTTGGTAGCCTACGAGCAGTACTTC. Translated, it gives CASSLVAYEQYF.

CDR3 DNA: TGTGCCTGGAGTGTAACTAGCGGGAGTCTCACAGATACGCAGTATTTT. Residues: CAWSVTSGSLTDTQYF. V is TRBV30 and J is TRBJ2-3, with TRBD2 matching 11 bases. With V trimmed by 0 bases and J by 2 bases, 4 bases remained unmatched. There are 16 residues in the CDR3. In germline, CDR1 is GTSNPN, CDR2 SVGIG (reference sequence).

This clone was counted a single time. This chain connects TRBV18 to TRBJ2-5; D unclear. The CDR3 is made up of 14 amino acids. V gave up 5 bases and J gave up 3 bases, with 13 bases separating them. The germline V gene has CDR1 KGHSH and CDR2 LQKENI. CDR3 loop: CASSVVQSKETQYF. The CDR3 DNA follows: TGTGCCAGCTCAGTGGTACAGAGCAAAGAGACCCAGTACTTC.

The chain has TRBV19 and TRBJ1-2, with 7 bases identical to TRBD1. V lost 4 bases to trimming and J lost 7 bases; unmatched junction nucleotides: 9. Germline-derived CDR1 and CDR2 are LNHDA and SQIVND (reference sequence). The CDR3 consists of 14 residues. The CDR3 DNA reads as TGTGCCAGTAGTAACCTAGGGACAGACGGTGGCTACACCTTC. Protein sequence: CASSNLGTDGGYTF.

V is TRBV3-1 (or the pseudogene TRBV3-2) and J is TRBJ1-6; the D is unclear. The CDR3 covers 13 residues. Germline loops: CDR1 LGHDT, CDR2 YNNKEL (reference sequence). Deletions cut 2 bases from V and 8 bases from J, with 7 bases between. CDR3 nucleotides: TGTGCCAGCAGCCAACTATCCGATTCACCCCTCCACTTT. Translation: CASSQLSDSPLHF.

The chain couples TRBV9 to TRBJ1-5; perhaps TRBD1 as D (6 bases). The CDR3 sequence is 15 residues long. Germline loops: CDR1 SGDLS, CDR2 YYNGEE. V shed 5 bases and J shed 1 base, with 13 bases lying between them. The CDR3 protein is CASSPDRISNQPQHF. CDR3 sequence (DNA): TGTGCCAGCAGTCCAGACAGGATCAGCAATCAGCCCCAGCATTTT.

CDR3 region: CASSLSTGGSTGDTQYF. The DNA of the CDR3 is TGTGCCAGCTCACTTTCGACAGGGGGCTCCACAGGGGATACGCAGTATTTT. V usage is TRBV18 and J usage is TRBJ2-3, with 10 bases fitting TRBD1. Germline trimming cut 4 bases from V and 6 bases from J; bases unmatched to any gene: 13. Germline CDR1 and CDR2: KGHSH and LQKENI. The CDR3 has 17 residues.